What follows are 10 T cell receptor beta chains derived from one specimen sequenced in a study of early T cells in non-severe SARS-CoV-2 infection. TCRdb passed the 5' RACE reads through MiXCR, listing each CDR3 protein once. This table has some 82,000 distinct CDR3 sequences, 9.5% to 13% appearing once. Material: whole blood. The receptors were gathered from an adult who was a healthcare worker with PCR-confirmed SARS-CoV-2 infection or an uninfected control (not recorded which).

This clonotype has a count of ten or more. CDR3 bases: TGTGCCATCAAGGGACGGCCCAGCACTGAAGCTTTCTTT. Translation: CAIKGRPSTEAFF. The chain joins TRBV10-3 to TRBJ1-1; TRBD1 is a possible D gene (5 bases). The ends were cut back, 7 bases at V and 4 bases at J, with 13 bases in the middle. Germline CDR1 reads ENHRY; CDR2 reads SYGVKD. There are 13 residues in the CDR3.

This clonotype has a handful of counts. V usage is TRBV20-1 and J usage is TRBJ2-7; 8 bases map to TRBD1. CDR1 is DFQATT and CDR2 is SNEGSKA in the germline V gene (reference sequence). The length of the CDR3 is 14 residues. The V and J ends lost 6 bases and 0 bases, in that order; junction bases with no gene match: 7. The CDR3 nucleotides read TGCAGTGCGCTCCCCGGGACAGGCTCCTACGAGCAGTACTTC. It translates to CSALPGTGSYEQYF.

This clonotype occurred many times. V gene TRBV12-3 or TRBV12-4 combines with J gene TRBJ2-7; the D gene is possibly TRBD2 (5 bases). The CDR3 consists of 14 residues. The germline V and J ends were trimmed by 6 bases and 0 bases, with 12 bases remaining between them. CDR3 amino acids: CASSRRTASYEQYF. In nucleotides, the CDR3 is TGTGCCAGCAGCCGCAGGACTGCCTCCTACGAGCAGTACTTC.

This CDR3 is CASSYLKRGALHTGELFF. The CDR3, as DNA: TGTGCCAGCAGTTACTTGAAGCGGGGGGCCCTCCACACCGGGGAGCTGTTTTTT. V usage is TRBV6-6 and J usage is TRBJ2-2; 9 bases line up with TRBD2. Germline loops: CDR1 MNHNY, CDR2 SVGAGI (reference sequence). The CDR3 length is 18 residues. Germline trimming cut 1 base from V and 3 bases from J; bases unmatched to any gene: 9.

This clonotype was seen at least ten times. The chain has TRBV2 and TRBJ2-2, with D perhaps TRBD1 or TRBD2 (5 bases each). CDR3 length: 15 residues. Germline CDR1 reads SNHLY; CDR2 reads FYNNEI. Trimming shortened V by 0 bases and J by 5 bases, and 10 bases separated the two germline ends. The CDR3 loop is CASSEALWGTGELFF. The CDR3 DNA reads TGTGCCAGCAGTGAAGCGCTTTGGGGGACCGGGGAGCTGTTTTTT.

This clonotype was seen a handful of times. V is TRBV7-8 and J is TRBJ2-4; TRBD2 is a possible D gene (6 bases). The CDR3 has 16 amino acids. V was clipped by 1 base and J by 2 bases, with 12 bases between them. CDR1 is SGHVS and CDR2 is FQNEAQ in the germline V gene. The DNA of the CDR3 is TGTGCCAGCAGCTTAGGAGGAGGGAAGCCCAAAAACATTCAGTACTTC. It is translated as CASSLGGGKPKNIQYF.

Ten or more counts support this clonotype. The V gene is TRBV29-1, the J gene TRBJ2-3, with 7 bases identical to TRBD1. The CDR3 has 14 residues. The germline CDR1 and CDR2 sequences are SQVTM and ANQGSEA. V was clipped by 6 bases and J by 2 bases; unmatched bases: 8. Here the CDR3 DNA reads TGCAGCGTCCGCCCGGGACAGTACACAGATACGCAGTATTTT. Its protein is CSVRPGQYTDTQYF.

This clonotype was picked up many times. The CDR3 bases are TGCAGCGGTTCGGACAGGCTGAACACTGAAGCTTTCTTT. As protein: CSGSDRLNTEAFF. V and J are TRBV29-1 and TRBJ1-1; 7 bases agree with TRBD1. This CDR3 comprises 13 residues. Per germline, CDR1 SQVTM and CDR2 ANQGSEA. V gave up 7 bases and J gave up 0 bases; unmatched junction bases: 5.

The chain joins TRBV9 to TRBJ1-3; D not certain. Between the trimmed V and J ends, which lost 4 bases and 4 bases, there was a span of 6 bases. CDR3 length equals 12 residues. From germline, CDR1 is SGDLS and CDR2 YYNGEE. This CDR3 reads CASSSPGNTIYF. In nucleotides, the CDR3 is TGTGCCAGCAGCAGCCCCGGAAACACCATATATTTT. The full variable domain, completed using reference TRBV9 and TRBJ1-3, is DSGVTQTPKHLITATGQRVTLRCSPRSGDLSVYWYQQSLDQGLQFLIQYYNGEERAKGNILERFSAQQFPDLHSELNLSSLELGDSALYFCASSSPGNTIYFGEGSWLTVV.

The chain is built from TRBV7-8 and TRBJ2-3; D is unclear. The CDR3 extends over 18 amino acids. Germline V gene sequence: CDR1 SGHVS, CDR2 FQNEAQ. V dropped 5 bases and J dropped 1 base, with 22 bases sitting between them. In DNA form, the CDR3 reads TGTGCCAGCAGCGTCTTCCGGATCGTTGGAAGGGGCACAGATACGCAGTATTTT. It translates to CASSVFRIVGRGTDTQYF. The full variable domain, in which reference TRBV7-8 and TRBJ2-3 provide the parts outside the CDR3, is GAGVSQSPRYKVAKRGQDVALRCDPISGHVSLFWYQQALGQGPEFLTYFQNEAQLDKSGLPSDRFFAERPEGSVSTLKIQRTQQEDSAVYLCASSVFRIVGRGTDTQYFGPGTRLTVL.